Listed below are T cell receptor beta chains from one sample, sequenced in a study of cytomegalovirus exposure and HLA in healthy donors. The method was immunoSEQ multiplex PCR; TCRdb's version includes in-frame clones alone and lacks a portion of them. The sample holds around 77,000 clones. Material for sequencing was PBMCs. These receptors originate from a man aged 45-60 years in good health and CMV-seropositive. CDR3s include the opening cysteine and the closing phenylalanine or tryptophan. The D gene is left open where the match is weak. Size tells how often a clone was seen (once, few, many) or the class of an expanded clone, and some rows leave it out.

D gene	V gene	J gene	clone size	CDR3 protein	CDR3 DNA
TRBD1	TRBV5-8	TRBJ2-1	-	CASSLRLWDRASGEQFF	TGTGCCAGCAGCTTACGGCTCTGGGACAGGGCGTCCGGCGAGCAGTTCTTC
-	TRBV4-1	TRBJ1-2	-	CASSQEQYYGYTF	TGCGCCAGCAGCCAAGAACAGTACTATGGCTACACCTTC
-	TRBV2	TRBJ1-1	medium-sized	CASSERVYTEAFF	TGTGCCAGCAGTGAACGGGTTTACACTGAAGCTTTCTTT
TRBD1	TRBV5-6	TRBJ1-6	-	CASSSGTGHKDSPLHF	TGTGCCAGCAGCTCGGGGACAGGGCATAAGGATTCACCCCTCCACTTT
-	TRBV2	TRBJ2-2	-	CASSESPGKLGELFF	TGTGCCAGCAGTGAAAGCCCAGGGAAGCTCGGGGAGCTGTTTTTT
-	TRBV7-9	TRBJ1-2	-	CASSPGQQNYGYTF	TGTGCCAGCAGCCCGGGACAACAGAACTATGGCTACACCTTC
TRBD1	TRBV14	TRBJ1-1	-	CASSQRRGLTEAFF	TGTGCCAGCAGCCAAAGAAGGGGGCTAACTGAAGCTTTCTTT
-	TRBV15	TRBJ2-5	-	CATSRAFTGNRNEQYF	TGTGCCACCAGCAGGGCATTTACAGGGAATCGGAATGAGCAGTACTTC
-	TRBV29-1	TRBJ1-5	-	CSVEGERSSGNQPQHF	TGCAGCGTTGAAGGTGAGAGATCCTCTGGCAATCAGCCCCAGCATTTT
-	TRBV10-1	TRBJ1-2	-	CASWGVGVPYGYTF	TGCGCCAGCTGGGGGGTAGGAGTCCCCTATGGCTACACCTTC
TRBD2	TRBV10-1	TRBJ2-1	-	CASSERGLAAWDEQFF	TGCGCCAGCAGTGAGAGGGGACTAGCGGCCTGGGATGAGCAGTTCTTC
TRBD1	TRBV5-4	TRBJ2-5	-	CASSRTVRTGTEQETQYF	TGTGCCAGCAGCCGAACTGTCCGGACCGGGACAGAGCAAGAGACCCAGTACTTC
TRBD1	TRBV29-1	TRBJ1-2	-	CSVAGQEGGYTF	TGCAGCGTCGCTGGACAGGAAGGCGGCTACACCTTC
TRBD1	TRBV18	TRBJ1-2	-	CASSPQRGQGYTF	TGTGCCAGCTCACCACAGAGGGGGCAAGGCTACACCTTC
-	TRBV30	TRBJ1-1	-	CAYHRRVKTEAFF	TGTGCCTACCACCGCAGGGTTAAGACTGAAGCTTTCTTT
-	TRBV7-9	TRBJ2-2	-	CASSPPYLNTGELFF	TGTGCCAGCAGCCCTCCTTACTTGAACACCGGGGAGCTGTTTTTT
-	TRBV18	TRBJ2-5	-	CASSFAGLGYQETQYF	TGTGCCAGCTCGTTTGCGGGGCTGGGGTACCAAGAGACCCAGTACTTC
TRBD1	TRBV28	TRBJ1-1	-	CASSLMGQGDTEAFF	TGTGCCAGCAGTTTGATGGGACAGGGGGACACTGAAGCTTTCTTT
-	TRBV9	TRBJ2-5	-	CASSVGVTEETQYF	TGTGCCAGCAGCGTTGGAGTTACCGAAGAGACCCAGTACTTC
-	TRBV4-1	TRBJ1-2	-	CASSHDGTLNYGYTF	TGCGCCAGCAGCCATGACGGGACACTAAACTATGGCTACACCTTC
TRBD1	TRBV5-1	TRBJ1-1	-	CASSLEVRGRWTEAFF	TGCGCCAGCAGCTTGGAGGTCAGGGGGCGATGGACTGAAGCTTTCTTT
TRBD1	TRBV4-1	TRBJ2-3	-	CASSVDRETDTQYF	TGCGCCAGCAGCGTCGACAGGGAGACAGATACGCAGTATTTT
-	TRBV5-6	TRBJ1-6	-	CASSFQRGVYSPLHF	TGTGCCAGCAGCTTCCAACGGGGAGTCTATTCACCCCTCCACTTT
TRBD1	TRBV7-9	TRBJ1-2	-	CASSPTGGGYTF	TGTGCCAGCAGCCCTACAGGGGGCGGCTACACCTTC
TRBD2	TRBV2	TRBJ2-2	-	CASRGRGGDTGELFF	TGTGCCAGCAGGGGGCGGGGGGGGGACACCGGGGAGCTGTTTTTT
TRBD2	TRBV9	TRBJ2-7	-	CASSVAGGDSYEQYF	TGTGCCAGCAGCGTAGCGGGAGGGGACTCCTACGAGCAGTACTTC
TRBD2	TRBV7-8	TRBJ2-3	-	CASSLGLAGTDTQYF	TGTGCCAGCAGCTTAGGCCTAGCGGGCACAGATACGCAGTATTTT
-	TRBV5-1	TRBJ1-6	-	CASSFEVQPKDSPLHF	TGCGCCAGCAGCTTCGAGGTCCAGCCGAAAGATTCACCCCTCCACTTT
-	TRBV11-2	TRBJ1-2	-	CASSSGFNYGYTF	TGTGCCAGCAGCTCAGGTTTCAACTATGGCTACACCTTC
-	TRBV4-2	TRBJ2-1	-	CASSFNFEQFF	TGTGCCAGCAGCTTTAACTTTGAGCAGTTCTTC
TRBD1	TRBV12-5	TRBJ2-7	-	CASGDRDRAYEQYF	TGTGCTAGTGGGGACCGGGACAGGGCCTACGAGCAGTACTTC
-	TRBV11-2	TRBJ1-1	-	CASSFQTDTIGKAFF	TGTGCCAGCAGCTTTCAAACGGACACAATTGGGAAAGCTTTCTTT
-	TRBV5-1	TRBJ1-1	-	CASSLEGGHTEAFF	TGCGCCAGCAGCTTGGAGGGGGGGCACACTGAAGCTTTCTTT
-	TRBV25-1	TRBJ1-1	-	CASSESTGNTEAFF	TGTGCCAGCAGTGAATCCACAGGGAACACTGAAGCTTTCTTT
TRBD1	TRBV30	TRBJ2-2	-	CAWRGTGALSAPTGELFF	TGTGCCTGGAGGGGGACAGGGGCGCTATCGGCGCCCACCGGGGAGCTGTTTTTT
TRBD1	TRBV5-6	TRBJ1-2	-	CASSSTGGNGYTF	TGTGCCAGCAGCTCGACAGGGGGCAATGGCTACACCTTC
TRBD2	TRBV10-2	TRBJ2-2	-	CASSGLAANTGELFF	TGCGCCAGCAGTGGACTAGCGGCTAACACCGGGGAGCTGTTTTTT